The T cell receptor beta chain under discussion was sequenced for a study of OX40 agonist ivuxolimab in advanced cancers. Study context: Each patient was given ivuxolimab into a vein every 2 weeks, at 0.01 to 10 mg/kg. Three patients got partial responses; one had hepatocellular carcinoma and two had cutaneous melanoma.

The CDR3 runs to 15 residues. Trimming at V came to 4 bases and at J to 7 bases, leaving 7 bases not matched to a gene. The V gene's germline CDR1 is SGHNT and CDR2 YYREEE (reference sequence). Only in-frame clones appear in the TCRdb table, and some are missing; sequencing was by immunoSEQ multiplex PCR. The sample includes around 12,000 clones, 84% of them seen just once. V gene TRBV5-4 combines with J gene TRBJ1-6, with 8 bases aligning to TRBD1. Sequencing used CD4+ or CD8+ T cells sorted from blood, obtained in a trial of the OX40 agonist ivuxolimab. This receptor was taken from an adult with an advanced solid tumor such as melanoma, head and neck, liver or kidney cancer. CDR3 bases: TGTGCCAGCAGCGACTCCGGGACAGGCAATTCACCCCTCCACTTT. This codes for CASSDSGTGNSPLHF. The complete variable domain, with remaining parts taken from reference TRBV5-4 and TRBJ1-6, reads ETGVTQSPTHLIKTRGQQVTLRCSSQSGHNTVSWYQQALGQGPQFIFQYYREEENGRGNFPPRFSGLQFPNYSSELNVNALELDDSALYLCASSDSGTGNSPLHFGNGTRLTVT.